The sequence of this T cell receptor beta chain was determined in a study of blood T cell repertoires in COVID-19. Generated by immunoSEQ multiplex PCR, the TCRdb table keeps only in-frame clones and is missing some. This table has some 180,000 clones, nearly 90% appearing once. After removal of 0 bases from V and 2 bases from J, the junction contained 2 bases not matched to a gene. Germline V CDR1 and CDR2: MGHRA, YSYEKL. The CDR3 totals 15 residues. Sequenced sample: peripheral blood. The source is a man aged 60 to 69 with active or convalescent COVID-19. The chain couples TRBV4-1 to TRBJ1-2; TRBD1 agrees at 8 bases. The CDR3 spells CASSQDGTGNYGYTF. The CDR3 DNA is TGCGCCAGCAGCCAAGATGGGACAGGCAACTATGGCTACACCTTC.